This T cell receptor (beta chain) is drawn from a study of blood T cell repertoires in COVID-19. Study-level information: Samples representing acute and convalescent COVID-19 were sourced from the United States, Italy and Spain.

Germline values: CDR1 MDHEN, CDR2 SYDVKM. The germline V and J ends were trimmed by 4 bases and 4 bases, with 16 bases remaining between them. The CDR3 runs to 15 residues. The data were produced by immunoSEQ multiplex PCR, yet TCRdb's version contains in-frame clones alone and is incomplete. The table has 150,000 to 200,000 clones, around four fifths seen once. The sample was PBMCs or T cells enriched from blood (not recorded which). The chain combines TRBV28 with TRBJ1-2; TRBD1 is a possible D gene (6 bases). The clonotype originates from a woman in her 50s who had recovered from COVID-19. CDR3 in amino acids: CASSSTLRGIYGYTF. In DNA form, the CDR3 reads TGTGCCAGCAGTTCGACCCTCAGGGGTATCTATGGCTACACCTTC.